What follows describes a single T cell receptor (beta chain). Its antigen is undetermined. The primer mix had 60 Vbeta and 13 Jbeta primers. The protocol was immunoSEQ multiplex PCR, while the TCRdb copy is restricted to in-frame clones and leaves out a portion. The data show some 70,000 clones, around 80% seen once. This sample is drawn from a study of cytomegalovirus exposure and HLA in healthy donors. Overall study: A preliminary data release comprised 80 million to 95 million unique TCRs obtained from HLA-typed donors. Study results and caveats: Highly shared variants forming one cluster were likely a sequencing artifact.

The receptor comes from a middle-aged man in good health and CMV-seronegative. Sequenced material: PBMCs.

The CDR3 region is CAIADKPYNEQFF. In nucleotides, the CDR3 is TGTGCCATCGCGGACAAGCCCTACAATGAGCAGTTCTTC. The gene calls are TRBV10-3 and TRBJ2-1; TRBD1 might be the D (5 bases). The ends were cut back, 8 bases at V and 2 bases at J, with 10 bases in the middle. Germline V lookup: CDR1 ENHRY, CDR2 SYGVKD. CDR3 size: 13 residues.